This T cell receptor (beta chain) emerged from a study of T cells in narcolepsy. Turning to the study itself: Enrolled donors included narcolepsy type 1 or type 2 patients and healthy controls.

Clones were sequenced by immunoSEQ multiplex PCR, and TCRdb holds only the in-frame ones, with some missing. The data contain tens of thousands of clones, over 80% of them singletons. Study conclusions and caveats: Same-patient CSF and blood CD4+ T cell clonotypes included HCRT-specific and TRIB2-specific autoreactive ones. Reportedly, autoreactive clonotypes were serially detected in patients' blood but not controls'. In some patient and control memory CD4+ samples, autoreactive clones were absent.

On this clone: No antigen is known for it.

CDR3 length: 13 amino acids. Germline V gene lookup returns CDR1 MNHNY and CDR2 SVGAGI (reference sequence). V lost 10 bases and J 5 bases, leaving 17 bases between the germline ends. The chain employs TRBV6-6 and TRBJ1-2, with D uncertain. This receptor was taken from a human donor in good health. The specimen sequenced was memory (CD45RA-) CD4+ T cells from blood. CDR3 in amino acids: CATTAWAAYGYTF. DNA of the CDR3: TGTGCCACCACTGCGTGGGCAGCTTATGGCTACACCTTC.